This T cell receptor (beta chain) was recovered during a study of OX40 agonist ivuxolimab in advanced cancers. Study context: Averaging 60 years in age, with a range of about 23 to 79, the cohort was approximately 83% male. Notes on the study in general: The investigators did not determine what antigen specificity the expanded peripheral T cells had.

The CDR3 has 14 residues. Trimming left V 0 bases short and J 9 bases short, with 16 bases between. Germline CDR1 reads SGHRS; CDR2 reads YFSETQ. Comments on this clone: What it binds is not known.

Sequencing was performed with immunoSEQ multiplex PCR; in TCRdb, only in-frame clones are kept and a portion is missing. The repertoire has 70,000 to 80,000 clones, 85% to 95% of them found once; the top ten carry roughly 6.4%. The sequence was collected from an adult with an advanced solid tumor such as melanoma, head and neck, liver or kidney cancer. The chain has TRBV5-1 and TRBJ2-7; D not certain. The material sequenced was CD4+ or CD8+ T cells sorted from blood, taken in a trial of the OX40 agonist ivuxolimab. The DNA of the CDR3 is TGCGCCAGCAGCTTGGAAGTCCGGATGGATGGGCAGTACTTC. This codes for CASSLEVRMDGQYF.